The clone carrying this T cell receptor (beta chain) was found a few times. Its antigen is currently unknown. These data originate in a study of T-cell memory formation after mild COVID-19. Study findings and constraints: Day 15 to 85 contracting clones showed balanced CD4/CD8; day 15 to 37 expanders favored CD4+.

TCRdb re-called the 5' RACE reads with MiXCR, one entry per CDR3 protein. Of hundreds of thousands of distinct CDR3 sequences in the sample, 23% were seen once. The sequenced sample consisted of PBMCs or a T cell subset sorted from them (not recorded which). This receptor was identified in an adult woman who had mild COVID-19 (a few samples of this study predate the infection). Cell type and time point are not known.

CDR3 residues: CASSYSQGANYGYTF. The CDR3 nucleotides read TGTGCCAGCAGTTACTCGCAGGGCGCTAACTATGGCTACACCTTC. V usage is TRBV6-5 and J usage is TRBJ1-2, with D tentatively TRBD1 (5 bases). This CDR3 spans 15 amino acids. CDR1 is MNHEY, CDR2 SVGAGI, per germline. Trimming took off 0 bases at V and 0 bases at J, with 8 bases between the two ends.